The 24 T cell receptor beta chains below were found in one sample sequenced in a study of shared clonotypes between healthy human individuals. The data were produced by immunoSEQ multiplex PCR, yet TCRdb's version contains in-frame clones alone and is incomplete. The table lists millions of clones, around nine tenths of them singletons. The source material was naive CD4+ T cells sorted from blood. This sample's subset: CD45RA+ positively selected. The receptors derive from a man between 18 and 35 years old in good health.

The chain uses TRBV11-2 and TRBJ1-2; D is ambiguous. There are 14 residues in the CDR3. V shed 2 bases and J shed 1 base, with 8 bases lying between them. Per germline, CDR1 SGHAT and CDR2 FQNNGV. CDR3 loop: CASSLQEINYGYTF. CDR3 nucleotides: TGTGCCAGCAGCTTACAGGAGATTAACTATGGCTACACCTTC. The whole variable domain, remainder taken from reference TRBV11-2 and TRBJ1-2, is EAGVAQSPRYKIIEKRQSVAFWCNPISGHATLYWYQQILGQGPKLLIQFQNNGVVDDSQLPKDRFSAERLKGVDSTLKIQPAKLEDSAVYLCASSLQEINYGYTFGSGTRLTVV.

V usage is TRBV5-1 and J usage is TRBJ2-5, with TRBD1 matching 8 bases. The CDR3 has 16 residues. J lost 1 base, V lost 4 bases, and 9 bases had no gene match. From germline, CDR1 is SGHRS and CDR2 YFSETQ. This CDR3 reads CASSPTPTGVQETQYF. The DNA of the CDR3 is TGCGCCAGCAGCCCCACCCCGACAGGGGTCCAAGAGACCCAGTACTTC.

The chain recombines TRBV9 with TRBJ2-2; 8 nucleotides match TRBD2. J lost 6 bases, V lost 1 base, and 5 bases had no gene match. The CDR3 sequence is 15 residues long. CDR1 and CDR2 (germline): SGDLS, YYNGEE. CDR3 loop: CASSVYGRAAGELFF. DNA for the CDR3: TGTGCCAGCAGCGTATACGGGAGGGCCGCCGGGGAGCTGTTTTTT.

The CDR3 reads CASSQSRLPLRTGELFF. The CDR3 DNA is TGTGCCAGCAGCCAAAGTAGACTGCCCTTACGAACCGGGGAGCTGTTTTTT. The chain recombines TRBV21-1 with TRBJ2-2; the table's TRBD2 call for D was not verified on the DNA. TRBV21-1 is classified as a pseudogene. The CDR3 length is 17 residues.

The chain employs TRBV5-1 and TRBJ2-7; TRBD1 aligns across 9 bases. The germline CDR1 and CDR2 sequences are SGHRS and YFSETQ. The CDR3 has 16 residues. Unmatched junction bases numbered 9, after V lost 5 bases and J lost 0 bases. CDR3 nucleotide sequence: TGCGCCAGCAGTCCCAGAGGACAGGGGTCCTCCTACGAGCAGTACTTC. Translated: CASSPRGQGSSYEQYF. The full variable domain, completed using reference TRBV5-1 and TRBJ2-7, is KAGVTQTPRYLIKTRGQQVTLSCSPISGHRSVSWYQQTPGQGLQFLFEYFSETQRNKGNFPGRFSGRQFSNSRSEMNVSTLELGDSALYLCASSPRGQGSSYEQYFGPGTRLTVT.

The chain has TRBV13 and TRBJ2-3; 11 positions match TRBD2. J was trimmed by 4 bases and V by 0 bases; bases with no gene match: 3. The CDR3 runs to 16 residues. From germline, CDR1 is PRHDT and CDR2 FYEKMQ (reference sequence). For the CDR3, the DNA is TGTGCCAGCAGCTTAGGTCCTAGCGGGGGGCCAGATACGCAGTATTTT. Translation: CASSLGPSGGPDTQYF.

The chain has TRBV5-1 and TRBJ2-7; D is tentatively TRBD1 or TRBD2 (5 bases each). From germline, CDR1 is SGHRS and CDR2 YFSETQ. Trimming shortened V by 1 base and J by 7 bases, and 18 bases separated the two germline ends. The CDR3 contains 15 residues. CDR3 amino acids: CASSLKGAAGLEQYF. The CDR3 region has the DNA TGCGCCAGCAGCTTGAAAGGGGCCGCGGGTTTGGAGCAGTACTTC.

The chain carries TRBV7-2 and TRBJ2-7; weak D call: TRBD1 (7 bases). Trimming cost V 4 bases and J 3 bases, with 22 bases left between them. CDR3 size: 17 residues. In germline, CDR1 is SGHTA, CDR2 FQGNSA. The CDR3 nucleotides are TGTGCCAGCAGCTCCCGGGCGGGACAGCTACAAAACTACGAGCAGTACTTC. Residues: CASSSRAGQLQNYEQYF.

The chain uses TRBV30 and TRBJ2-6; D uncertain. Per germline, CDR1 GTSNPN and CDR2 SVGIG (reference sequence). Trimming took 6 bases from V and 0 from J, leaving 6 bases between them. The CDR3 is 13 residues long. CDR3 sequence (DNA): TGTGCCTGCGGAGACTCTGGGGCCAACGTCCTGACTTTC. This translates into CACGDSGANVLTF.

V and J are TRBV5-6 and TRBJ1-2, with 9 positions matching TRBD1. Per the germline V gene, CDR1 is SGHDT and CDR2 is YYEEEE. This CDR3 is built from 14 residues. V was clipped by 3 bases and J by 8 bases; unmatched bases: 8. The CDR3 sequence is CASSYLQGAGGYTF. The CDR3 bases are TGTGCCAGCAGCTACCTACAGGGGGCGGGAGGCTACACCTTC.

This clone was seen only a few times. Other DNA variants within this sample encode the same CDR3. This sequence joins TRBV18 and TRBJ1-2; 7 bases match TRBD1. Germline lookup yields CDR1 KGHSH and CDR2 LQKENI. This CDR3 spans 13 amino acids. The J segment lost 3 bases and the V segment lost 6 bases, leaving 4 bases of the junction unmatched. CDR3 region: CASSHGQDYGYTF. CDR3 DNA: TGTGCCAGCTCGCATGGACAGGACTATGGCTACACCTTC.

With regard to this clone: This CDR3 is also generated by other DNA sequences in the sample. The chain links TRBV6-5 to TRBJ2-5; 8 nucleotides align to TRBD1. V lost 5 bases to trimming and J lost 2 bases; unmatched junction nucleotides: 4. Germline loops: CDR1 MNHEY, CDR2 SVGAGI. This CDR3 region has 14 residues. The CDR3 DNA is TGTGCCAGCAGTCTCGGGACAGGTCAAGAGACCCAGTACTTC. Its protein is CASSLGTGQETQYF.

The chain couples TRBV7-9 to TRBJ1-4, with TRBD1 matching 8 bases. The CDR3 totals 15 residues. The V gene's germline CDR1 is SEHNR and CDR2 FQNEAQ (reference sequence). V gave up 3 bases and J gave up 3 bases; unmatched junction bases: 3. CDR3 in DNA: TGTGCCAGCAGCTTTCTGGGACAGGCTAATGAAAAACTGTTTTTT. Translating it yields CASSFLGQANEKLFF.

The V gene is TRBV18, the J gene TRBJ2-2; no clear D gene. The CDR3 length is 14 residues. Germline CDR1 is KGHSH and CDR2 is LQKENI. Trimming cost V 3 bases and J 0 bases, with 5 bases left between them. CDR3 DNA sequence: TGTGCCAGCTCACCTTCTTCGAACACCGGGGAGCTGTTTTTT. Translating gives CASSPSSNTGELFF.

This clone was seen just once. This chain uses TRBV9 with TRBJ1-2, with D possibly matching TRBD1 (6 bases). With 0 bases removed from V and 2 bases from J, the gap between germline ends came to 14 bases. Germline-derived CDR1 and CDR2 are SGDLS and YYNGEE. The CDR3 extends over 16 amino acids. The CDR3 reads CASSVDEGGRNYGYTF. The CDR3 coding sequence is TGTGCCAGCAGCGTAGACGAGGGGGGGCGCAACTATGGCTACACCTTC.

The V gene is TRBV6-5, the J gene TRBJ2-7; the D is unclear. Germline V gene lookup returns CDR1 MNHEY and CDR2 SVGAGI. Trimming stripped 5 bases from V and 1 base from J, with 9 bases between. There are 13 residues in the CDR3. This chain's CDR3 is CASSRSASYEQYF. DNA of the CDR3: TGTGCCAGCAGTAGGAGTGCGTCCTACGAGCAGTACTTC.

The chain has TRBV13 and TRBJ2-5; TRBD2 is a possible D gene (7 bases). The V and J ends lost 5 bases and 1 base respectively, with 23 bases between them. Per the germline V gene, CDR1 is PRHDT and CDR2 is FYEKMQ (reference sequence). The CDR3 runs to 18 residues. As DNA, the CDR3 is TGTGCCAGCAGCCCAACCCCCTGGGGGCCTAGCGGCCAAGAGACCCAGTACTTC. Translating gives CASSPTPWGPSGQETQYF. Full variable domain (outside the CDR3, taken from reference TRBV13 and TRBJ2-5): AAGVIQSPRHLIKEKRETATLKCYPIPRHDTVYWYQQGPGQDPQFLISFYEKMQSDKGSIPDRFSAQQFSDYHSELNMSSLELGDSALYFCASSPTPWGPSGQETQYFGPGTRLLVL.

The J gene is TRBJ1-6, the V gene TRBV5-1; TRBD1 might be the D (5 bases). The CDR3 sequence is 15 residues long. Germline CDR1 and CDR2: SGHRS and YFSETQ. Trimming removed 4 bases at V and 10 bases at J, with 18 bases between. CDR3 nucleotides: TGCGCCAGCAGCCGATCCTCGGGGGTGGCGTCACCCCTCCACTTT. Encoded protein: CASSRSSGVASPLHF.

The chain recombines TRBV11-3 with TRBJ1-5; 7 bases are shared with TRBD1. J was trimmed by 0 bases and V by 1 base; bases with no gene match: 3. Germline V lookup: CDR1 SGHNT, CDR2 YENEEA. This CDR3 spans 16 amino acids. The CDR3 loop is CASSLVRQGSNQPQHF. The CDR3 DNA reads TGTGCCAGCAGCTTAGTCCGACAGGGTAGCAATCAGCCCCAGCATTTT.

This chain links TRBV5-1 with TRBJ2-7; D possibly corresponds to TRBD2 (6 bases). Trimming took 4 bases from V and 4 from J, leaving 12 bases between them. The germline V gene has CDR1 SGHRS and CDR2 YFSETQ. The CDR3 has 13 residues. Here the CDR3 DNA reads TGCGCCAGCAGCCGATCCGCGGGGTACGAGCAGTACTTC. Protein sequence: CASSRSAGYEQYF.

The V gene is TRBV30, the J gene TRBJ2-5; 7 bases are a match to TRBD2. The V segment lost 1 base and the J segment 5 bases; nucleotides outside the gene matches: 4. Germline CDR1 GTSNPN, CDR2 SVGIG (reference sequence). This CDR3 has 13 residues. The CDR3 loop reads CAWSESGVETQYF. The DNA for the CDR3 is TGTGCCTGGAGTGAAAGCGGGGTGGAGACCCAGTACTTC. Drawing the rest from reference TRBV30 and TRBJ2-5, the complete variable domain is SQTIHQWPATLVQPVGSPLSLECTVEGTSNPNLYWYRQAAGRGLQLLFYSVGIGQISSEVPQNLSASRPQDRQFILSSKKLLLSDSGFYLCAWSESGVETQYFGPGTRLLVL.

The CDR3 nucleotides read TGTGCCAGCTCACCCAAGGCGGCAGTTTCTGACAATTCACCCCTCCACTTT. Translation gives CASSPKAAVSDNSPLHF. This sequence joins TRBV18 and TRBJ1-6; D gene uncertain. Trimming removed 3 bases at V and 7 bases at J, with 19 bases between. The germline CDR1 and CDR2 sequences are KGHSH and LQKENI. The CDR3 covers 17 residues.

Points on this clone: This specimen includes other DNA sequences encoding the same CDR3. The chain couples TRBV27 to TRBJ1-1; tentatively, D is TRBD1 (5 bases). V was pared by 3 bases and J by 2 bases, with 7 bases between. This CDR3 has 13 residues. Germline V gene data show CDR1 as MNHEY and CDR2 as SMNVEV (reference sequence). The CDR3: CASSFRANTEAFF. CDR3 DNA: TGTGCCAGCAGTTTCAGGGCTAACACTGAAGCTTTCTTT.

The genes are TRBV19 and TRBJ1-1; D gene unclear. Trimming stripped 1 base from V and 6 bases from J, with 12 bases between. The CDR3 runs 14 residues. Germline V gene lookup returns CDR1 LNHDA and CDR2 SQIVND (reference sequence). Here the CDR3 reads CASSIAADPAEAFF. CDR3 DNA: TGTGCCAGTAGTATAGCTGCGGACCCAGCTGAAGCTTTCTTT.